This paragraph covers one TCR beta chain sequence. This sample was taken from a study of blood T cell repertoires in COVID-19. Study background: Sites in the United States, Italy and Spain provided acute and convalescent COVID-19 samples. The cDNA or gDNA used as material had been derived from T cells, B-cell-depleted T cells, or PBMCs.

Authors' analysis steps: Counts of nucleated cells, estimated from reference gene primer amplification, were obtained. The data were produced by immunoSEQ multiplex PCR, yet TCRdb's version contains in-frame clones alone and is incomplete. The DNA gave D and trimming, while V, J and clone size come from that table. The data show 150,000 to 200,000 clones, about 85% seen once. The germline V gene encodes CDR1 LGHDT and CDR2 YNNKEL (reference sequence). This CDR3 has 14 residues. V was pared by 0 bases and J by 10 bases, with 10 bases between. Sequencing was done on a sample of peripheral blood. This receptor was obtained from an elderly woman with acute or convalescent COVID-19. The chain links TRBV3-1 (or the pseudogene TRBV3-2) to TRBJ1-6; TRBD1 is a possible D gene (5 bases). The CDR3 here is CASSQEDKKSPLHF. DNA for the CDR3: TGTGCCAGCAGCCAAGAGGACAAAAAATCACCCCTCCACTTT.